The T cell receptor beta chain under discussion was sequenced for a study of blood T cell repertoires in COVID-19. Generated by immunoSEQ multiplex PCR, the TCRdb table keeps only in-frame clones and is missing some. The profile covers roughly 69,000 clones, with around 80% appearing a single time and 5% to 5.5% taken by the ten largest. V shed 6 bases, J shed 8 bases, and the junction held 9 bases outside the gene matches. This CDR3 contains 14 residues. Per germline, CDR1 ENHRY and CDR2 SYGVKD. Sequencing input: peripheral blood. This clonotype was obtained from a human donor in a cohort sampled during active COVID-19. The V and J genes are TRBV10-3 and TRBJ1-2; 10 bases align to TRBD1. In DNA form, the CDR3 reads TGTGCCATCAGCGGGACAGGGGCCCTACGAGGCTACACCTTC. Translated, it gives CAISGTGALRGYTF.